This TCR beta chain was sequenced in a study of cytomegalovirus exposure and HLA in healthy donors. As for this clone: The antigen is unknown.

Germline V lookup: CDR1 SGDLS, CDR2 YYNGEE. The junction had 5 bases not matched to a gene; V was cut back by 2 bases and J by 3 bases. This CDR3 has 15 amino acids. Study-level points and caveats: A highly shared variant cluster was judged a likely technical artifact. Researchers reported that a few CMV-associated chains were confirmed in vitro as CMV antigen-specific. In a later analysis, several top co-occurrence clusters appeared linked to parvovirus B19, influenza, CMV and Epstein-Barr virus.

Both 60 Vbeta primers and 13 Jbeta primers went into the PCR. The repertoire was sequenced with immunoSEQ multiplex PCR; TCRdb's copy has only in-frame clones and lacks some. The data contain over 100,000 clones, 63% of them singletons. The chain recombines TRBV9 with TRBJ1-1; 9 positions match TRBD1. The sequenced sample was PBMCs. The sequence was collected from a man aged 40-55 years in good health and CMV-seropositive. CDR3 DNA: TGTGCCAGCAGCGTCACACAGGGGGCGGACACTGAAGCTTTCTTT. Translation: CASSVTQGADTEAFF.